The sequence of this T cell receptor (beta chain) was determined in a study of blood T cell repertoires in COVID-19. Study at large: Specimens from acute and convalescent COVID-19 originated in the United States, Italy and Spain. In each case, the material was cDNA or gDNA derived from T cells, B-cell-depleted T cells, or PBMCs.

This CDR3 is built from 15 residues. In germline, CDR1 is MDHEN, CDR2 SYDVKM. V shed 6 bases and J shed 5 bases, with 19 bases lying between them. Original methodology: The assay estimated nucleated cells by amplifying reference gene primers. Profiling relied on immunoSEQ multiplex PCR, and the TCRdb table lists in-frame clones only, not all of them. V, J and clone size are those of that table, while D and trimming were read from the DNA. The sample carries about 220,000 clones, under 90% recorded once. The V gene is TRBV28, the J gene TRBJ2-5; D remains unclear. The TCR originated in a woman aged 80 or over with acute or convalescent COVID-19. Sequencing was carried out using peripheral blood. CDR3 loop: CASSRPSGAEETQYF. CDR3 sequence (DNA): TGTGCCAGCAGCAGACCTTCAGGCGCAGAGGAGACCCAGTACTTC.